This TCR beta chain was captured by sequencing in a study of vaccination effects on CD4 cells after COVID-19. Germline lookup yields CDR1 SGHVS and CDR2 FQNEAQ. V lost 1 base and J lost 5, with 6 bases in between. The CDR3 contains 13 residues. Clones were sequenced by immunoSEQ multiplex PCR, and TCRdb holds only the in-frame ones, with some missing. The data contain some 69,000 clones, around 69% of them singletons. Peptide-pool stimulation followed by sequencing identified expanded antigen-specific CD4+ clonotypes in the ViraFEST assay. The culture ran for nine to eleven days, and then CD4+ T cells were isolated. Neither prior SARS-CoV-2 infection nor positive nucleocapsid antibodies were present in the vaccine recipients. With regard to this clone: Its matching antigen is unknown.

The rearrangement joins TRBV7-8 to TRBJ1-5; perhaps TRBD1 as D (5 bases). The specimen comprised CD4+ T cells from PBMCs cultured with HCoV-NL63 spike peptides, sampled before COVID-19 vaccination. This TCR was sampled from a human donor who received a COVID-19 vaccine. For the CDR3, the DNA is TGTGCCAGCAGCTTAGAGGGGTATCAGCCCCAGCATTTT. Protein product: CASSLEGYQPQHF.